This T cell receptor (beta chain) was observed in a study of T cell responses to AZD1222 COVID-19 vaccine. Libraries were prepared by immunoSEQ multiplex PCR; TCRdb keeps only in-frame clonotypes and omits some of them. The sample holds some 120,000 clones, roughly nine tenths seen once. This CDR3 has 13 residues. The germline V gene encodes CDR1 SQVTM and CDR2 ANQGSEA. V was clipped by 4 bases and J by 7 bases, with 17 bases between them. This sequence originates from an adult in good health. The chain couples TRBV29-1 to TRBJ2-7; weak D call: TRBD1 (5 bases). The sample was peripheral blood, taken on day 0 of AZD1222 vaccination. The CDR3 coding sequence is TGCAGCGTTGCTTTAGTGGGGCTAGGGGAGCAGTACTTC. The encoded protein is CSVALVGLGEQYF.